A selection of T cell receptor beta chains follows, all from one sample in a study of vaccination and CD4 T cells after COVID-19. TCRdb called the PCR reads again in MiXCR, with one record for every CDR3 protein. The profile shows some 40,000 distinct CDR3 sequences, 36% of them singletons. The sample was CD4+ T cells from blood, taken about 7 months after SARS-CoV-2 vaccination. These receptors were collected from a human donor who had recovered from COVID-19. The CDR3 runs from the conserved cysteine through the conserved F or W. The order of the fields is V gene, J gene, clone size, D gene, CDR3 DNA, CDR3 protein. D genes are given only for firm matches. Only part of the rows carry a size: once, few, many, or a class if the clone is expanded.

v_call: TRBV7-2
j_call: TRBJ1-2
clone_size: NA
d_call: NA
cdr3_nt: TGTGCCAGCAGCTTAACCGGAGCTAACTATGGCTACACCTTC
cdr3_aa: CASSLTGANYGYTF

v_call: TRBV7-9
j_call: TRBJ2-2
clone_size: few
d_call: NA
cdr3_nt: TGTGCCAGCAGCCCGGGACTCAGCACCGGGGAGCTGTTTTTT
cdr3_aa: CASSPGLSTGELFF

v_call: TRBV20-1
j_call: TRBJ2-3
clone_size: NA
d_call: NA
cdr3_nt: TGCAGTGCCCTCCCCCTCGTAGCGGCTAGCACAGATACGCAGTATTTT
cdr3_aa: CSALPLVAASTDTQYF

v_call: TRBV10-3
j_call: TRBJ2-7
clone_size: NA
d_call: NA
cdr3_nt: TGTGCCATCAGTGAACTTAGCGGTTCTCTACCAGGTCCTTCCTACGAGCAGTACTTC
cdr3_aa: CAISELSGSLPGPSYEQYF

v_call: TRBV24-1
j_call: TRBJ2-3
clone_size: few
d_call: NA
cdr3_nt: TGTGCCACCAGTGAGGACAGCACAGATACGCAGTATTTT
cdr3_aa: CATSEDSTDTQYF

v_call: TRBV15
j_call: TRBJ2-1
clone_size: many
d_call: NA
cdr3_nt: TGTGCCACCAGCAAGTCAGGGGTCGACTACAATGAGCAGTTCTTC
cdr3_aa: CATSKSGVDYNEQFF

v_call: TRBV27
j_call: TRBJ2-1
clone_size: NA
d_call: TRBD2
cdr3_nt: TGTGCCAGCAGTTTAGGGTCGGGAGGGAACAATGAGCAGTTCTTC
cdr3_aa: CASSLGSGGNNEQFF

v_call: TRBV6-2/TRBV6-3
j_call: TRBJ2-3
clone_size: medium-sized
d_call: NA
cdr3_nt: TGTGCCAGCAGTTACGGGGACGATACGCAGTATTTT
cdr3_aa: CASSYGDDTQYF

v_call: TRBV29-1
j_call: TRBJ1-1
clone_size: many
d_call: NA
cdr3_nt: TGCAGCGTTGAAGAGGGGGCCACTGAAGCTTTCTTT
cdr3_aa: CSVEEGATEAFF

v_call: TRBV20-1
j_call: TRBJ2-4
clone_size: NA
d_call: NA
cdr3_nt: TGCAGTGCTAGAGGGACAGCAACGGGGGGCATTCAGTACTTC
cdr3_aa: CSARGTATGGIQYF

v_call: TRBV10-3
j_call: TRBJ2-7
clone_size: NA
d_call: NA
cdr3_nt: TGTGCCACCAGCCGCCCTGGGGAGGTTACCTACGAGCAGTACTTC
cdr3_aa: CATSRPGEVTYEQYF

v_call: TRBV7-6
j_call: TRBJ2-7
clone_size: few
d_call: NA
cdr3_nt: TGTGCCAGCAGCTTATCCATCCGCGGGTTTACCTACGAGCAGTACTTC
cdr3_aa: CASSLSIRGFTYEQYF

v_call: TRBV29-1
j_call: TRBJ1-2
clone_size: NA
d_call: NA
cdr3_nt: TGCAGCGCTTCCTTCCAGGGGACTAACTATGGCTACACCTTC
cdr3_aa: CSASFQGTNYGYTF

v_call: TRBV15
j_call: TRBJ2-2
clone_size: medium-sized
d_call: TRBD2
cdr3_nt: TGTGCCACCAGCAGTCTAGCGGGAGCTCGGACCGGGGAGCTGTTTTTT
cdr3_aa: CATSSLAGARTGELFF

v_call: TRBV2
j_call: TRBJ1-2
clone_size: NA
d_call: TRBD1
cdr3_nt: TGTGCCAGCAGAGGACAGGGGGTCTATGGCTACACCTTC
cdr3_aa: CASRGQGVYGYTF

v_call: TRBV28
j_call: TRBJ2-1
clone_size: few
d_call: TRBD2
cdr3_nt: TGTGCCAGCAGTTTCACTGGCCTAGCGGGAGGGCTTGAGCAGTTCTTC
cdr3_aa: CASSFTGLAGGLEQFF